This T cell receptor (beta chain) was identified in a study of graft-versus-host responses after intestinal transplantation. Study-level background: Multivisceral, liver-intestinal, or isolated intestinal transplants were received by the recipients. Following induction with anti-thymocyte globulin, all recipients were given tacrolimus and steroids for two to three years.

About this clone itself: Its antigen is currently unknown.

Points from the study as a whole: Allograft graft-versus-host to host-versus-graft clonal ratios ran high in patients with graft-donor T cell macrochimerism.

CDR3 length: 16 residues. Germline CDR1 SNHLY, CDR2 FYNNEI. Trimming stripped 4 bases from V and 0 bases from J, with 13 bases between. Sequenced by immunoSEQ multiplex PCR; TCRdb stores in-frame clones only, minus some. Of around 93,000 clones in the sample, around nine tenths were seen once. The starting material was unstimulated CD8+ T cells sorted from spleen or lymph node cells, obtained before intestinal transplant. This TCR was sampled from a human donor who received an intestinal transplant. The V gene is TRBV2, the J gene TRBJ2-1; a weak D match, TRBD2 (6 bases). The CDR3 DNA follows: TGTGCCAGCAGTGCAGAGACGACTAGCTCCTACAATGAGCAGTTCTTC. Amino acids: CASSAETTSSYNEQFF.